Sequencing of this TCR beta chain was carried out in a study of pediatric ulcerative colitis. Study-level findings and limits: Total lymphocyte DNA, not sorted subsets, was the template. All ulcerative colitis patients, but no controls, carried a couple of rectal clonotypes. Blood-rectal clonal overlap within each person was significantly higher in ulcerative colitis patients than controls.

Sequencing was performed with immunoSEQ multiplex PCR; in TCRdb, only in-frame clones are kept and a portion is missing. The repertoire holds 54,000 or so clones, with more than 75% as singletons. As concerns this clone: What it recognizes is unknown.

The trim removed 0 bases at V and 9 bases at J, leaving 4 bases unmatched. There are 15 residues in the CDR3. Germline V gene sequence: CDR1 ENHRY, CDR2 SYGVKD. Colonoscopy and blood draw happened at the same time. This chain links TRBV10-3 with TRBJ1-6; 8 nucleotides agree with TRBD1. Input material: blood. This clonotype originated in a boy aged 10-17 years who was a control in a study of pediatric ulcerative colitis. The CDR3 sequence is CAISESTGDISPLHF. CDR3 DNA sequence: TGTGCCATCAGTGAGTCGACAGGGGACATTTCACCCCTCCACTTT.